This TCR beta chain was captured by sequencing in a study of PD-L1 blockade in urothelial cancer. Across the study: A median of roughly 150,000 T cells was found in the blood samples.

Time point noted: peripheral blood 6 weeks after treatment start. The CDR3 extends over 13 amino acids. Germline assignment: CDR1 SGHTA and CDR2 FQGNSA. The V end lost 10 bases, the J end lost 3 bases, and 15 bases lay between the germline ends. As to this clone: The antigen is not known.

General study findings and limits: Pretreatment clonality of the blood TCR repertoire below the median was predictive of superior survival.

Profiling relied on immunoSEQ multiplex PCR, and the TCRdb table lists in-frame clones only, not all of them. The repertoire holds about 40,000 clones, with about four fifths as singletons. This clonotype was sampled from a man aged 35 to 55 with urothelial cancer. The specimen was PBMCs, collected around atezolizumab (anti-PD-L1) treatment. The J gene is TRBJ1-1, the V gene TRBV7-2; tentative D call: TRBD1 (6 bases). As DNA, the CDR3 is TGTGCCACAACGTCCCAGGGGTACACTGAAGCTTTCTTT. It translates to CATTSQGYTEAFF.